Listed below are T cell receptor beta chains from one sample, sequenced in a study of T cells after yellow fever vaccination. TCRdb re-analysed the 5' RACE reads in MiXCR, keeping a single row per CDR3 protein. The sample contains just under 600,000 distinct CDR3 sequences, roughly 13% of which appear only once. The starting material was PBMCs, obtained on the day of the yellow fever booster vaccination. The origin of the receptors is a man between 25 and 39 years old who received the YFV17D yellow fever vaccine. Each CDR3 is given with its conserved first and last residue. D genes are given only for firm matches. For some rows the clone size is stated as once, few or many, or as a class when expanded; others skip it.

clone size	V gene	J gene	D gene	CDR3 protein	CDR3 DNA
few	TRBV5-1	TRBJ2-5	TRBD1	CASSLEPGDREGTQYF	TGCGCCAGCAGCCTGGAGCCGGGGGACAGGGAGGGGACCCAGTACTTC
-	TRBV7-2	TRBJ2-7	-	CASSPYSYEQYF	TGTGCCAGCAGCCCCTACTCCTACGAGCAGTACTTC
-	TRBV28	TRBJ2-7	-	CASSRSGLQPYEQYF	TGTGCCAGCAGCCGATCGGGACTCCAACCCTACGAGCAGTACTTC
few	TRBV12-3/TRBV12-4	TRBJ1-1	-	CASSFEGVEAFF	TGTGCCAGCAGTTTCGAGGGCGTTGAAGCTTTCTTT
many	TRBV12-3/TRBV12-4	TRBJ2-3	-	CASSLVGGTQYF	TGTGCCAGCAGTTTAGTCGGGGGTACGCAGTATTTT
-	TRBV19	TRBJ1-1	TRBD1	CASTQGARGTEAFF	TGTGCCAGTACTCAGGGGGCGCGCGGCACTGAAGCTTTCTTT
few	TRBV5-1	TRBJ2-4	TRBD2	CASSLELAGGHEAKNIQYF	TGCGCCAGCAGCTTGGAACTAGCGGGAGGGCACGAGGCCAAAAACATTCAGTACTTC
few	TRBV15	TRBJ2-7	-	CATSSPGRSYEQYF	TGTGCCACCAGCAGCCCGGGACGGAGCTACGAGCAGTACTTC
-	TRBV14	TRBJ2-5	-	CASSPGYQETQYF	TGTGCCAGCAGCCCGGGTTACCAAGAGACCCAGTACTTC
few	TRBV6-2/TRBV6-3	TRBJ2-1	-	CASSYLGGSGTRNEQFF	TGTGCCAGCAGTTACCTCGGGGGCAGCGGCACTCGGAATGAGCAGTTCTTC
few	TRBV12-3/TRBV12-4	TRBJ2-7	-	CASSSVKRHEQYF	TGTGCCAGCAGTTCCGTCAAAAGGCACGAGCAGTACTTC
-	TRBV20-1	TRBJ2-7	TRBD2	CSARGGLANYEQYF	TGCAGTGCTAGAGGAGGACTAGCGAACTACGAGCAGTACTTC
-	TRBV15	TRBJ2-7	TRBD2	CATSRTGLVVAEQYF	TGTGCCACCAGCAGGACGGGACTAGTGGTTGCCGAGCAGTACTTC
-	TRBV7-2	TRBJ2-2	-	CASSLASPGTGELFF	TGTGCCAGCAGCTTAGCTTCACCGGGCACCGGGGAGCTGTTTTTT